This entry lists 29 T cell receptor beta chains sequenced from one sample in a study of metastatic and nonmetastatic thyroid tumors. TCRdb reanalyzed the PCR reads via MiXCR. Here the sample spans about 35,000 clones, 25% to 30% being singletons. Thyroid surgery was performed in patients who had received no treatment beforehand. Sequencing was carried out using blood. Every receptor here comes from a female donor with papillary thyroid cancer or a benign thyroid nodule (not recorded which). Some clones in this sample may be carry-over from other donors' samples.

This clone showed up many times. V gene TRBV12-3 or TRBV12-4 combines with J gene TRBJ1-5, with a possible D match to TRBD1 (5 bases). This CDR3 region has 14 residues. V shed 6 bases and J shed 3 bases, with 12 bases lying between them. The chain's CDR3 is CASRIQGSNQPQHF. The CDR3 coding sequence is TGTGCCAGCAGAATTCAGGGCTCCAATCAGCCCCAGCATTTT.

Many counts were recorded for this clone. This sequence joins TRBV30 and TRBJ1-1, with D unclear. Germline V lookup: CDR1 GTSNPN, CDR2 SVGIG (reference sequence). Trimming cost V 4 bases and J 5 bases, with 14 bases left between them. The CDR3 has 13 residues. The CDR3 coding sequence is TGTGCCTGGAAGTCCTCCTTGGGGACTGAAGCTTTCTTT. Its translation is CAWKSSLGTEAFF. Supplemented by reference TRBV30 and TRBJ1-1, the full variable domain reads SQTIHQWPATLVQPVGSPLSLECTVEGTSNPNLYWYRQAAGRGLQLLFYSVGIGQISSEVPQNLSASRPQDRQFILSSKKLLLSDSGFYLCAWKSSLGTEAFFGQGTRLTVV.

This clone is medium-sized by share. The V and J genes are TRBV27 and TRBJ2-7, with 8 bases fitting TRBD1. Losses at the gene ends were 5 bases for V and 3 bases for J; bases not matched to a gene: 6. The CDR3 extends over 14 amino acids. Per germline, CDR1 MNHEY and CDR2 SMNVEV (reference sequence). The CDR3 protein is CASSRDRNNYEQYF. The DNA of the CDR3 is TGTGCCAGCAGTAGGGACAGGAATAACTACGAGCAGTACTTC.

This CDR3 is CASSLRTSGNLRNEQFF. CDR3 nucleotide sequence: TGTGCCAGCTCACTTCGGACTAGCGGGAACCTCCGTAATGAGCAGTTCTTC. The V gene is TRBV18, the J gene TRBJ2-1, with TRBD2 matching over 12 bases. The CDR3 spans 17 residues. V trimming: 4 bases; J trimming: 7 bases; junction bases outside the gene matches: 11. Germline V lookup: CDR1 KGHSH, CDR2 LQKENI. The entire variable domain, with the rest obtained from reference TRBV18 and TRBJ2-1, is as follows: NAGVMQNPRHLVRRRGQEARLRCSPMKGHSHVYWYRQLPEEGLKFMVYLQKENIIDESGMPKERFSAEFPKEGPSILRIQQVVRGDSAAYFCASSLRTSGNLRNEQFFGPGTRLTVL.

This clone was observed a few times. The chain is built from TRBV12-3 or TRBV12-4 and TRBJ2-7; TRBD2 matches 10 bases. The ends lost 6 bases at V and 7 bases at J; junction bases unmatched: 6. The CDR3 totals 13 residues. CDR3 loop: CASRSAGGLEQYF. As DNA, the CDR3 is TGTGCCAGCAGATCAGCGGGAGGGCTTGAGCAGTACTTC.

V usage is TRBV18 and J usage is TRBJ1-2, with D tentatively TRBD1 (6 bases). The CDR3 covers 13 residues. CDR1 and CDR2 (germline): KGHSH, LQKENI. The V end lost 5 bases, the J end lost 6 bases, and 13 bases lay between the germline ends. As DNA, the CDR3 is TGTGCCAGCTCAACCGGACAGAAAAATGGCTACACCTTC. It codes for CASSTGQKNGYTF.

The genes are TRBV18 and TRBJ2-7, with D uncertain. This CDR3 region has 13 residues. Trimming removed 1 base at V and 0 bases at J, with 4 bases between. Germline loops: CDR1 KGHSH, CDR2 LQKENI. CDR3 nucleotide sequence: TGTGCCAGCTCACCACAGGGCTCCTACGAGCAGTACTTC. It translates to CASSPQGSYEQYF.

This clone was picked up many times. The chain couples TRBV24-1 to TRBJ1-4; 9 bases match TRBD1. This CDR3 is 15 amino acids long. Germline V gene data show CDR1 as KGHDR and CDR2 as SFDVKD. After removal of 9 bases from V and 8 bases from J, the junction contained 12 bases not matched to a gene. The CDR3 spells CATGEGQGLREKLFF. CDR3 nucleotides: TGTGCCACCGGAGAGGGACAGGGACTTCGGGAAAAACTGTTTTTT.

In regard to this clone: Other nucleotide sequences from this sample produce the same CDR3. The chain couples TRBV7-9 to TRBJ2-1, with D possibly matching TRBD2 (5 bases). The CDR3 contains 11 residues. Germline values: CDR1 SEHNR, CDR2 FQNEAQ (reference sequence). V was cut by 3 bases and J by 10 bases, with 7 bases left in between. The DNA for the CDR3 is TGTGCCAGCAGCTTCGAGCGGGAGCAGTTCTTC. Translation gives CASSFEREQFF.

This clone was detected many times. The V call is TRBV6-4, the J call TRBJ2-3; possibly TRBD1 or TRBD2 for D (6 bases each). Trimming took off 0 bases at V and 1 base at J, with 11 bases between the two ends. This CDR3 is 16 amino acids long. Germline V gene sequence: CDR1 MRHNA, CDR2 SNTAGT. The CDR3 coding sequence is TGTGCCAGCAGTGACTCGACCGGGGGCGGCACAGATACGCAGTATTTT. Its translation is CASSDSTGGGTDTQYF.

This chain links TRBV7-9 with TRBJ1-1, with D maybe TRBD1 (6 bases). CDR1 is SEHNR and CDR2 is FQNEAQ in the germline V gene (reference sequence). Trimming cost V 7 bases and J 4 bases, with 13 bases left between them. The CDR3 runs 13 residues. CDR3 sequence reads: CASTVTDSTEAFF. The CDR3 DNA reads TGTGCCAGCACCGTTACGGACAGCACTGAAGCTTTCTTT.

The DNA of the CDR3 is TGTGCCAGCAGCTTAGCACTCCACGCGGGGGAGCTGTTTTTT. Its translation is CASSLALHAGELFF. The chain recombines TRBV11-2 with TRBJ2-2; D gene unclear. The CDR3 is 14 residues long. The ends were cut back, 1 base at V and 8 bases at J, with 11 bases in the middle. Germline CDR1 is SGHAT and CDR2 is FQNNGV. The full variable domain, completed using reference TRBV11-2 and TRBJ2-2, is EAGVAQSPRYKIIEKRQSVAFWCNPISGHATLYWYQQILGQGPKLLIQFQNNGVVDDSQLPKDRFSAERLKGVDSTLKIQPAKLEDSAVYLCASSLALHAGELFFGEGSRLTVL.

This clone is judged medium-sized (0.01 to 0.1%). J is TRBJ2-7 and V is TRBV6-1; weak D call: TRBD2 (6 bases). Germline CDR1 is MNHNS and CDR2 is SASEGT. V gave up 4 bases and J gave up 0 bases, with 13 bases separating them. CDR3 length equals 15 residues. CDR3 bases: TGTGCCAGCAGTGGAGGAGGGGTTCTCTCCTACGAGCAGTACTTC. Translation: CASSGGGVLSYEQYF.

The chain uses TRBV10-2 and TRBJ2-1; possibly TRBD1 or TRBD2 for D (5 bases each). V gave up 6 bases and J gave up 0 bases, with 9 bases separating them. The CDR3 loop spans 14 amino acids. Per the germline V gene, CDR1 is WSHSY and CDR2 is SAAADI. The CDR3 here is CASRGVSSYNEQFF. Here the CDR3 DNA reads TGCGCCAGCAGGGGGGTAAGCTCCTACAATGAGCAGTTCTTC.

The chain carries TRBV12-3 or TRBV12-4 and TRBJ1-5; a weak D match, TRBD1 (6 bases). V gave up 2 bases and J gave up 5 bases, with 13 bases separating them. The CDR3 runs to 15 residues. As DNA, the CDR3 is TGTGCCAGCAGTTTACAGGGGATTGGGTATCAGCCCCAGCATTTT. Translating it yields CASSLQGIGYQPQHF.

As concerns this clone: The sample has other DNA sequences that encode this CDR3 too. The chain uses TRBV7-3 and TRBJ1-2; the match to TRBD1 covers 9 bases. This CDR3 region has 16 residues. The germline V gene encodes CDR1 SGHTA and CDR2 FQGTGA. V shed 5 bases, J shed 5 bases, and the junction held 12 bases outside the gene matches. The CDR3: CASSPFGTGSIYGYTF. CDR3 nucleotides: TGTGCCAGCAGCCCCTTTGGGACAGGGTCCATATATGGCTACACCTTC.

This clone was detected many times. V and J are TRBV20-1 and TRBJ2-3, with 11 positions matching TRBD2. Trimming at V came to 3 bases and at J to 0 bases, leaving 5 bases not matched to a gene. This CDR3 has 16 amino acids. From germline, CDR1 is DFQATT and CDR2 SNEGSKA (reference sequence). CDR3 amino acids: CSARGASGGSTDTQYF. The CDR3 DNA is TGCAGTGCTAGGGGCGCTAGCGGGGGGAGCACAGATACGCAGTATTTT.

By frequency in the sample, this clone is medium-sized (0.01 to 0.1%). This rearrangement joins TRBV6-2 or TRBV6-3 to TRBJ2-7, with D unresolved. The ends were cut back, 4 bases at V and 0 bases at J, with 16 bases in the middle. The CDR3 is made up of 16 amino acids. Germline V gives CDR1 MNHEY, CDR2 SVGEGT. This CDR3 reads CASSWLATESSYEQYF. CDR3 coding DNA: TGTGCCAGCAGTTGGCTTGCGACGGAGAGCTCCTACGAGCAGTACTTC.

This chain connects TRBV3-1 to TRBJ2-5; D uncertain. Matching the DNA end better, TRBJ2-1 makes the J call doubtful. This CDR3 contains 11 residues. Germline lookup yields CDR1 LGHDT and CDR2 YNNKEL (reference sequence). CDR3: CASSQEVWQFF. The DNA of the CDR3 is TGTGCCAGCAGCCAAGAGGTGTGGCAGTTCTTC.

This rearrangement joins TRBV18 to TRBJ1-2; D unclear. This CDR3 has 12 residues. The V end lost 3 bases, the J end lost 8 bases, and 10 bases lay between the germline ends. Germline assignment: CDR1 KGHSH and CDR2 LQKENI. CDR3 residues: CASSPLLEGYTF. Here the CDR3 DNA reads TGTGCCAGCTCACCCCTCTTGGAGGGCTACACCTTC. Using reference TRBV18 and TRBJ1-2 for the parts outside the CDR3, the full variable domain is NAGVMQNPRHLVRRRGQEARLRCSPMKGHSHVYWYRQLPEEGLKFMVYLQKENIIDESGMPKERFSAEFPKEGPSILRIQQVVRGDSAAYFCASSPLLEGYTFGSGTRLTVV.

This clone is termed medium-sized. The chain employs TRBV6-1 and TRBJ2-3; 11 bases map to TRBD2. V gave up 5 bases and J gave up 2 bases; unmatched junction bases: 6. The germline V gene has CDR1 MNHNS and CDR2 SASEGT. The CDR3 runs 16 residues. This chain's CDR3 is CASSTLAGGNTDTQYF. The CDR3 DNA follows: TGTGCCAGCAGTACCTTAGCGGGGGGGAACACAGATACGCAGTATTTT.

As for this clone: The junction does not match germline at one end; this may be a read error. The chain recombines TRBV29-1 with TRBJ1-2; maybe TRBD1 (6 bases). The CDR3 is 10 residues long. CDR1 and CDR2 from the germline V gene are SQVTM and ANQGSEA. The CDR3 region has the DNA TGCAGCGTTGTGACAGGTGGCTACAACTTC. Protein sequence: CSVVTGGYNF.

The chain is built from TRBV7-3 and TRBJ2-7; D call uncertain. This CDR3 has 13 residues. Germline V gives CDR1 SGHTA, CDR2 FQGTGA. V dropped 0 bases and J dropped 6 bases, with 9 bases sitting between them. The CDR3, as DNA: TGTGCCAGCAGCTTAACCCCCTTAACCGAGCAGTACTTC. Its translation: CASSLTPLTEQYF. Together with reference TRBV7-3 and TRBJ2-7, the CDR3 gives the full variable domain: GAGVSQTPSNKVTEKGKYVELRCDPISGHTALYWYRQSLGQGPEFLIYFQGTGAADDSGLPNDRFFAVRPEGSVSTLKIQRTERGDSAVYLCASSLTPLTEQYFGPGTRLTVT.

This clone came up many times. This chain joins TRBV18 and TRBJ1-2; 9 nucleotides match TRBD1. The CDR3 totals 16 residues. CDR1 is KGHSH and CDR2 is LQKENI in the germline V gene. V was pared by 3 bases and J by 4 bases, with 9 bases of the junction left unmatched. DNA for the CDR3: TGTGCCAGCTCACCCACCTTGGGACAGGGTCCCTATGGCTACACCTTC. Translating it yields CASSPTLGQGPYGYTF.

This sequence joins TRBV29-1 and TRBJ2-2, with a possible D match to TRBD2 (6 bases). With 6 bases removed from V and 3 bases from J, the gap between germline ends came to 17 bases. The CDR3 has 15 amino acids. Germline values: CDR1 SQVTM, CDR2 ANQGSEA. CDR3 nucleotide sequence: TGCAGCGTCAAAACCGGGACTTCGGACACCGGGGAGCTGTTTTTT. Amino acids: CSVKTGTSDTGELFF.

This clone was seen more than once but under ten times. V and J are TRBV5-4 and TRBJ2-5, with 8 bases that match TRBD2. The CDR3 is 15 residues long. From germline, CDR1 is SGHNT and CDR2 YYREEE (reference sequence). V was clipped by 4 bases and J by 5 bases; unmatched bases: 10. The CDR3 sequence is CASSPPGTRGETQYF. The CDR3 DNA sequence: TGTGCCAGCAGCCCTCCCGGGACTAGGGGGGAGACCCAGTACTTC.

This clone was observed a handful of times. V is TRBV28 and J is TRBJ1-4, with D maybe TRBD1 (5 bases). This CDR3 spans 15 amino acids. The germline CDR1 and CDR2 sequences are MDHEN and SYDVKM. The V end lost 6 bases, the J end lost 4 bases, and 15 bases lay between the germline ends. The CDR3 loop reads CASSSPGGVNEKLFF. For the CDR3, the DNA is TGTGCCAGCAGCTCCCCGGGGGGGGTTAATGAAAAACTGTTTTTT.

This chain uses TRBV6-1 with TRBJ1-2; D is undetermined. The CDR3 is 12 amino acids. Trimming removed 11 bases from V and 6 bases from J, with 16 bases in between. From germline, CDR1 is MNHNS and CDR2 SASEGT. This chain's CDR3 is CAASGGWDGYTF. DNA for the CDR3: TGTGCCGCCAGCGGAGGGTGGGATGGCTACACCTTC.

The V call is TRBV20-1, the J call TRBJ2-1, with 8 bases aligning to TRBD2. Germline V gene data show CDR1 as DFQATT and CDR2 as SNEGSKA (reference sequence). V lost 1 base to trimming and J lost 7 bases; unmatched junction nucleotides: 9. This CDR3 region has 15 residues. The CDR3 is CSARVREGRSNEQFF. In DNA, the CDR3 is TGCAGTGCTAGAGTACGGGAGGGCCGTAGTAATGAGCAGTTCTTC.